A selection of T cell receptor beta chains follows, all from one sample in a study of neurological immune-mediated disorders. Using its own MiXCR run on the 5' RACE reads, TCRdb lists one record per CDR3 protein. The sample yields tens of thousands of distinct CDR3 sequences, around 3.8% seen once. Material: PBMCs. Every receptor here comes from a woman aged 50 to 60 with multiple sclerosis. The CDR3 runs from the conserved cysteine through the conserved F or W. The order of the fields is V gene, CDR3 protein.

V: TRBV29-1
CDR3: CSVDTGGFNEQYF

V: TRBV20-1
CDR3: CSARAGTSGTASTDTQYF

V: TRBV2
CDR3: CASSVSGTGVGYGYTF

V: TRBV7-9
CDR3: CASSLGLDNQPQHF

V: TRBV5-6
CDR3: CASSAYRGANEKLFF

V: TRBV6-6
CDR3: CASSLASTDTQYF

V: TRBV18
CDR3: CASSPPGDNEQFF

V: TRBV12-3/TRBV12-4
CDR3: CASSLSGAGNTIYF

V: TRBV6-6
CDR3: CASNQWGGANEQFF

V: TRBV14
CDR3: CASSQVLVGQGYNEQFF

V: TRBV24-1
CDR3: CATSDWGQGGSYEQFF

V: TRBV5-1
CDR3: CASSHGLAGRTDTQYF

V: TRBV5-1
CDR3: CASSYREGNTEAFF

V: TRBV4-3
CDR3: CASSQAPSGRLDEQFF

V: TRBV3-1
CDR3: CASSQEINRVF

V: TRBV4-3
CDR3: CASSQDPSGGEQYF

V: TRBV5-1
CDR3: CASSPRQGGTTGELFF

V: TRBV11-3
CDR3: CASSLAGTVIYNEQFF

V: TRBV11-3
CDR3: CASSTLLLAGASDTQYF

V: TRBV12-3/TRBV12-4
CDR3: CASSSRGKVEKLFF

V: TRBV15
CDR3: CATSRDLGPSNQPQHF

V: TRBV6-5
CDR3: CASSPRWTERDIQYF

V: TRBV7-8
CDR3: CASSLGQVLNTEAFF

V: TRBV5-1
CDR3: CASSVGLAGYNEQFF

V: TRBV5-1
CDR3: CASSLRMSSYNEQFF